The entry that follows covers one TCR beta chain sequence. This specimen comes from a study of blood T cell repertoires in COVID-19. On the study more broadly: The samples span acute and convalescent COVID-19 from the United States, Italy and Spain. T cells, B-cell-depleted T cells, or PBMCs provided the cDNA or gDNA that served as material.

This CDR3 spans 13 amino acids. Between the trimmed V and J ends, which lost 9 bases and 3 bases, there was a span of 12 bases. From germline, CDR1 is LNHDA and CDR2 SQIVND (reference sequence). Study processing details: Amplification of reference gene primers was used by the study to estimate nucleated cell counts. This table comes from immunoSEQ multiplex PCR, and its TCRdb copy is limited to in-frame clones, with some not included. V, J and clone size are taken as reported in that table, and D and trimming were inferred from the DNA itself. The sample includes fewer than 250,000 clones, roughly 81% of them seen just once.

The sequence was obtained from a woman aged 65 to 85 with active or convalescent COVID-19. The chain employs TRBV19 and TRBJ2-1, with D tentatively TRBD2 (6 bases). Input material: peripheral blood. The CDR3 sequence is CASTSSFYNEQFF. In DNA form, the CDR3 reads TGTGCCAGCACTAGCTCTTTCTACAATGAGCAGTTCTTC.